This entry lists 14 T cell receptor beta chains sequenced from one sample in a study of T-cell reconstitution after alpha-beta-depleted transplantation in children. TCRbeta library preparation incorporated unique molecular identifiers. Each CDR3 protein is one row after TCRdb ran MiXCR on the PCR reads. The data contain 100,000 or so distinct CDR3 sequences, about 25% of them seen just once; the ten biggest clones take up over 20%. The source material was PBMCs, sampled before TCRalphabeta/CD19-depleted stem cell transplant. All receptors come from a boy aged 2-15 years with acute lymphoblastic leukemia, due to receive a stem cell transplant.

This chain links TRBV5-1 with TRBJ1-1; D not certain. Trimming took off 0 bases at V and 8 bases at J, with 8 bases between the two ends. Per germline, CDR1 SGHRS and CDR2 YFSETQ. The CDR3 has 12 amino acids. CDR3 residues: CASSLVGQEAFF. The CDR3 nucleotides read TGCGCCAGCAGCTTGGTTGGCCAGGAAGCTTTCTTT.

The gene calls are TRBV20-1 and TRBJ2-1; D might be TRBD2 (6 bases). The V gene's germline CDR1 is DFQATT and CDR2 SNEGSKA (reference sequence). Trimming cost V 2 bases and J 7 bases, with 12 bases left between them. CDR3 length: 13 amino acids. The CDR3: CSARNRGGNEQFF. In DNA form, the CDR3 reads TGCAGTGCTAGAAACCGCGGAGGGAATGAGCAGTTCTTC.

This clonotype came up a few times. This chain connects TRBV4-1 to TRBJ2-1; D remains unclear. Germline CDR1 reads MGHRA; CDR2 reads YSYEKL. The CDR3 has 14 amino acids. Trimming removed 4 bases from V and 5 bases from J, with 12 bases in between. The CDR3 here is CASSRLLSDNEQFF. The CDR3 DNA follows: TGCGCCAGCAGCCGCTTACTTTCGGACAATGAGCAGTTCTTC.

The CDR3 bases are TGTGCCAGCAGCTTGGGTTCGGGAAGGAAAGAGACCCAGTACTTC. It specifies CASSLGSGRKETQYF. This chain links TRBV5-6 with TRBJ2-5; maybe TRBD2 (5 bases). The CDR3 runs 15 residues. Germline V gene data show CDR1 as SGHDT and CDR2 as YYEEEE. V lost 0 bases to trimming and J lost 3 bases, with 12 bases between them. The full variable domain, in which reference TRBV5-6 and TRBJ2-5 provide the parts outside the CDR3, is DAGVTQSPTHLIKTRGQQVTLRCSPKSGHDTVSWYQQALGQGPQFIFQYYEEEERQRGNFPDRFSGHQFPNYSSELNVNALLLGDSALYLCASSLGSGRKETQYFGPGTRLLVL.

This clonotype appeared a few times. CDR3 region: CATSRGGGAEGEQFF. The DNA of the CDR3 is TGTGCCACCAGCAGGGGCGGAGGGGCCGAAGGTGAGCAGTTCTTC. The chain links TRBV15 to TRBJ2-1, with TRBD2 as a possible D gene (6 bases). V shed 3 bases and J shed 9 bases, with 18 bases lying between them. The CDR3 totals 15 residues. CDR1 and CDR2 from the germline V gene are LNHNV and YYDKDF (reference sequence).

This clonotype was detected only a few times. The chain has TRBV3-1 and TRBJ2-1; 7 nucleotides match TRBD2. The junction had 15 bases not matched to a gene; V was cut back by 5 bases and J by 8 bases. The CDR3 is made up of 16 amino acids. Germline values: CDR1 LGHDT, CDR2 YNNKEL (reference sequence). CDR3 nucleotide sequence: TGTGCCAGCAGCGCCACCGGGACTACCCTTATACATGAGCAGTTCTTC. This sequence encodes CASSATGTTLIHEQFF.

The chain employs TRBV12-3 or TRBV12-4 and TRBJ2-3; D gene uncertain. The CDR3 is 12 amino acids. V lost 6 bases and J lost 6, with 10 bases in between. CDR3 bases: TGTGCCAGCAGCCCTCTGTTGGATACGCAGTATTTT. Amino acid sequence: CASSPLLDTQYF.

This clonotype was detected a few times. This CDR3 reads CASSLEGVYGYTF. CDR3 DNA sequence: TGCGCCAGCAGCTTGGAGGGGGTTTATGGCTACACCTTC. The genes are TRBV5-1 and TRBJ1-2; TRBD1 might be the D (6 bases). Germline V gives CDR1 SGHRS, CDR2 YFSETQ. CDR3 size: 13 residues. Trimming stripped 0 bases from V and 5 bases from J, with 8 bases between.

A few counts support this clonotype. This chain links TRBV10-1 with TRBJ2-7, with D possibly matching TRBD2 (6 bases). Trimming shortened V by 5 bases and J by 3 bases, and 14 bases separated the two germline ends. The CDR3 runs to 14 residues. Germline V CDR1 and CDR2: WNHNN, SYGVQD (reference sequence). CDR3: CASSRAEGLYEQYF. For the CDR3, the DNA is TGCGCCAGCAGTAGAGCGGAGGGCCTCTACGAGCAGTACTTC.

The V call is TRBV14, the J call TRBJ2-1, with unresolved D. Between the trimmed V and J ends, which lost 4 bases and 9 bases, there was a span of 13 bases. The germline gives CDR1 SGHDN, CDR2 FVKESK. This CDR3 contains 13 residues. CDR3 bases: TGTGCCAGCAGCCTGGCCAGCTGGGGTGAGCAGTTCTTC. Its translation is CASSLASWGEQFF. Filled out from reference TRBV14 and TRBJ2-1, the complete variable domain reads EAGVTQFPSHSVIEKGQTVTLRCDPISGHDNLYWYRRVMGKEIKFLLHFVKESKQDESGMPNNRFLAERTGGTYSTLKVQPAELEDSGVYFCASSLASWGEQFFGPGTRLTVL.

The rearrangement links TRBV12-3 or TRBV12-4 to TRBJ2-2, with 7 nucleotides matching TRBD2. This CDR3 spans 15 amino acids. Trimming took 6 bases from V and 6 from J; bases not matched to a gene: 10. CDR3 region: CASRVAGLGAGELFF. CDR3 nucleotides: TGTGCCAGCAGGGTAGCGGGCCTTGGCGCCGGGGAGCTGTTTTTT.

This clonotype was found a few times. The rearrangement uses TRBV12-3 or TRBV12-4 and TRBJ2-1, with unresolved D. The CDR3 runs 13 residues. V was pared by 5 bases and J by 5 bases, with 10 bases between. The CDR3 spells CASSSPIHNEQFF. In nucleotides, the CDR3 is TGTGCCAGCAGTAGCCCTATTCACAATGAGCAGTTCTTC.

The rearrangement joins TRBV6-5 to TRBJ2-3; D is ambiguous. Germline assignment: CDR1 MNHEY and CDR2 SVGAGI. There are 15 residues in the CDR3. V gave up 0 bases and J gave up 3 bases, with 10 bases separating them. The CDR3 sequence: CASSYSLQPTDTQYF. In nucleotides, the CDR3 is TGTGCCAGCAGTTACTCGCTCCAGCCGACAGATACGCAGTATTTT.

This clonotype was detected ten times or more. The chain combines TRBV12-3 or TRBV12-4 with TRBJ2-1; 11 bases are shared with TRBD2. With V trimmed by 7 bases and J by 3 bases, 8 bases remained unmatched. The CDR3 has 16 residues. CDR3 protein: CASTHGTSGNYNEQFF. The CDR3 region has the DNA TGTGCCAGCACCCACGGGACTAGCGGTAACTACAATGAGCAGTTCTTC.